The rows below give T cell receptor beta chains drawn from one sample of a study of identical twins. TCRdb reprocessed the 5' RACE reads via MiXCR and lists one record per CDR3 protein. The sample shows a few hundred thousand distinct CDR3 sequences, about 9% of them seen only once. Input material: naive T cells sorted from blood. These receptors came from a woman aged 45 to 65 in good health. Both conserved end residues are part of each CDR3. The D gene is left open where the match is weak. Size values are once, few and many counts, or a class for expanded clones, and some rows have none.

j_gene: TRBJ2-1
abundance: many
v_gene: TRBV5-1
d_gene: NA
CDR3nt: TGCGCCAGCAGCTTGGGTAGTAGTTTTCTCAATGAGCAGTTCTTC
CDR3aa: CASSLGSSFLNEQFF

j_gene: TRBJ1-2
abundance: few
v_gene: TRBV3-1
d_gene: NA
CDR3nt: TGTGCCAGCAGCCAAGAGAGTGGGGGCTACACCTTC
CDR3aa: CASSQESGGYTF

j_gene: TRBJ2-2
abundance: NA
v_gene: TRBV5-1
d_gene: NA
CDR3nt: TGCGCCAGCAGCTTGAGCCCGAGGGACACCGGGGAGCTGTTTTTT
CDR3aa: CASSLSPRDTGELFF

j_gene: TRBJ1-1
abundance: many
v_gene: TRBV19
d_gene: NA
CDR3nt: TGTGCCAGTAGTATATTGACCTCCCGGTGGGCTTTCTTT
CDR3aa: CASSILTSRWAFF

j_gene: TRBJ2-2
abundance: few
v_gene: TRBV12-3/TRBV12-4
d_gene: TRBD2
CDR3nt: TGTGCCAGCAGCCGGGGACTAGCGGGAGGTGGCGGGGAGCTGTTTTTT
CDR3aa: CASSRGLAGGGGELFF

j_gene: TRBJ2-1
abundance: NA
v_gene: TRBV9
d_gene: NA
CDR3nt: TGTGCCAGCAGCGTAGGGGTTTTCAATGAGCAGTTCTTC
CDR3aa: CASSVGVFNEQFF

j_gene: TRBJ2-3
abundance: NA
v_gene: TRBV14
d_gene: NA
CDR3nt: TGTGCCAGCAGCCAAGGAAGCGGGTTATTCACAGATACGCAGTATTTT
CDR3aa: CASSQGSGLFTDTQYF

j_gene: TRBJ2-5
abundance: few
v_gene: TRBV5-1
d_gene: NA
CDR3nt: TGCGCCAGCAGCCCAGGTCTTACAGCGGAGACCCAGTACTTC
CDR3aa: CASSPGLTAETQYF

j_gene: TRBJ2-3
abundance: NA
v_gene: TRBV21-1
d_gene: NA
CDR3nt: TGTGCCAGCAGCAAACTCGGCCAGCCCAGACTAGCGGGAGTCCCAGATACGCAGTATTTT
CDR3aa: CASSKLGQPRLAGVPDTQYF

j_gene: TRBJ1-1
abundance: many
v_gene: TRBV18
d_gene: TRBD1
CDR3nt: TGTGCCAGCTCCCTTGAAAGGACAGGGAACACTGAAGCTTTCTTT
CDR3aa: CASSLERTGNTEAFF

j_gene: TRBJ2-1
abundance: many
v_gene: TRBV12-3/TRBV12-4
d_gene: NA
CDR3nt: TGTGCCAGCAGTTTAGTCGTTCGGGGACTCACAAGGGGGTCCTACAATGAGCAGTTCTTC
CDR3aa: CASSLVVRGLTRGSYNEQFF

j_gene: TRBJ2-1
abundance: many
v_gene: TRBV3-1
d_gene: NA
CDR3nt: TGTGCCAGCACCCCGGAGGGCCTGCGGGCGTCCTACAATGAGCAGTTCTTC
CDR3aa: CASTPEGLRASYNEQFF

j_gene: TRBJ2-1
abundance: many
v_gene: TRBV18
d_gene: NA
CDR3nt: TGTGCCAGCTCACCAGTCCATGAGCAGTTCTTC
CDR3aa: CASSPVHEQFF

j_gene: TRBJ1-5
abundance: many
v_gene: TRBV24-1
d_gene: TRBD1
CDR3nt: TGTGCCACCAGTCGACAGGGAAGCGGCAATCAGCCCCAGCATTTT
CDR3aa: CATSRQGSGNQPQHF

j_gene: TRBJ2-1
abundance: many
v_gene: TRBV5-1
d_gene: NA
CDR3nt: TGCGCCAGCAGCTTATCCTCTCGACCCGAACTGGAGCAGTTCTTC
CDR3aa: CASSLSSRPELEQFF

j_gene: TRBJ2-3
abundance: many
v_gene: TRBV29-1
d_gene: NA
CDR3nt: TGCAGCGTTTGGGGTGCAGATACGCAGTATTTT
CDR3aa: CSVWGADTQYF

j_gene: TRBJ2-1
abundance: NA
v_gene: TRBV5-1
d_gene: NA
CDR3nt: TGCGCCAGCAGCACGGTGAACGACAATGAGCAGTTCTTC
CDR3aa: CASSTVNDNEQFF

j_gene: TRBJ2-3
abundance: NA
v_gene: TRBV5-4
d_gene: TRBD1
CDR3nt: TGTGCCCGCAGATCCGGGACAGGGTCAGATACGCAGTATTTT
CDR3aa: CARRSGTGSDTQYF

j_gene: TRBJ2-2
abundance: NA
v_gene: TRBV18
d_gene: NA
CDR3nt: TGTGCCAGCTCACCACTACAGACAGGGAACACCGGGGAGCTGTTTTTT
CDR3aa: CASSPLQTGNTGELFF

j_gene: TRBJ2-3
abundance: many
v_gene: TRBV20-1
d_gene: NA
CDR3nt: TGCAGTGCCCCATCCTCGTTAGCAGATACGCAGTATTTT
CDR3aa: CSAPSSLADTQYF

j_gene: TRBJ2-3
abundance: NA
v_gene: TRBV18
d_gene: NA
CDR3nt: TGTGCCAGCTCACCGCCGTCTCGCACAGATACGCAGTATTTT
CDR3aa: CASSPPSRTDTQYF

j_gene: TRBJ1-1
abundance: many
v_gene: TRBV27
d_gene: NA
CDR3nt: TGTGCCAGCAGTTTATCGGGGGGAGCTGAAGCTTTCTTT
CDR3aa: CASSLSGGAEAFF

j_gene: TRBJ2-7
abundance: many
v_gene: TRBV5-1
d_gene: NA
CDR3nt: TGCGCCAGCAGCTTGAGGGCAGTGGGAGACGAGCAGTACTTC
CDR3aa: CASSLRAVGDEQYF

j_gene: TRBJ2-1
abundance: many
v_gene: TRBV7-2
d_gene: NA
CDR3nt: TGTGCCAGCAGCCCTCCCCCTAGCAGGAATGAGCAGTTCTTC
CDR3aa: CASSPPPSRNEQFF

j_gene: TRBJ2-5
abundance: few
v_gene: TRBV11-2
d_gene: TRBD2
CDR3nt: TGTGCCAGCAGCTTAAGACGGCTAGCGGGAGAAATACAAGAGACCCAGTACTTC
CDR3aa: CASSLRRLAGEIQETQYF

j_gene: TRBJ1-1
abundance: NA
v_gene: TRBV19
d_gene: NA
CDR3nt: TGTGCCAGTAGTATAGGGGGAGGAGCTTTCTTT
CDR3aa: CASSIGGGAFF

j_gene: TRBJ2-5
abundance: few
v_gene: TRBV5-1
d_gene: NA
CDR3nt: TGCGCCAGCAGCTCGCTCGACAGTGAGGGTACGAAGACCCAGTACTTC
CDR3aa: CASSSLDSEGTKTQYF

j_gene: TRBJ2-1
abundance: few
v_gene: TRBV6-5
d_gene: TRBD1
CDR3nt: TGTGCCATCGGACAGGGGCGGAATGAGCAGTTCTTC
CDR3aa: CAIGQGRNEQFF

j_gene: TRBJ1-2
abundance: many
v_gene: TRBV15
d_gene: NA
CDR3nt: TGTGCCACCAGCAGCGAAAGACAAGGGGGATATGGCTACACCTTC
CDR3aa: CATSSERQGGYGYTF

j_gene: TRBJ2-6
abundance: NA
v_gene: TRBV19
d_gene: TRBD1
CDR3nt: TGTGCCACTATCTCCACAGGGGGCGCTTCGTCTGGGGCCAACGTCCTGACTTTC
CDR3aa: CATISTGGASSGANVLTF

j_gene: TRBJ2-2
abundance: few
v_gene: TRBV9
d_gene: NA
CDR3nt: TGTGCCAGCAGCGTCCGGCCATACACCGGGGAGCTGTTTTTT
CDR3aa: CASSVRPYTGELFF

j_gene: TRBJ2-7
abundance: NA
v_gene: TRBV29-1
d_gene: NA
CDR3nt: TGCAGCGCCCGCGGTGGGCGGTTCGAGCAGTACTTC
CDR3aa: CSARGGRFEQYF

j_gene: TRBJ2-1
abundance: few
v_gene: TRBV19
d_gene: TRBD2
CDR3nt: TGTGCCAGTAGTATAGGTCTAGCGGGTCAGTTCTTC
CDR3aa: CASSIGLAGQFF

j_gene: TRBJ2-4
abundance: few
v_gene: TRBV30
d_gene: NA
CDR3nt: TGTGCCTGGAGAACTGCCAAAAACATTCAGTACTTC
CDR3aa: CAWRTAKNIQYF

j_gene: TRBJ2-7
abundance: many
v_gene: TRBV5-6
d_gene: TRBD1
CDR3nt: TGTGCCAGCAGCTGGGACAGGGGTAACGAGCAGTACTTC
CDR3aa: CASSWDRGNEQYF

j_gene: TRBJ2-2
abundance: few
v_gene: TRBV20-1
d_gene: NA
CDR3nt: TGCAGTGCTAGAGATCGGAGCGCGGGCACGAACACCGGGGAGCTGTTTTTT
CDR3aa: CSARDRSAGTNTGELFF

j_gene: TRBJ2-2
abundance: many
v_gene: TRBV29-1
d_gene: NA
CDR3nt: TGCAGCGTTGCAACAGGATCGAACACCGGGGAGCTGTTTTTT
CDR3aa: CSVATGSNTGELFF

j_gene: TRBJ2-3
abundance: once
v_gene: TRBV19
d_gene: TRBD1
CDR3nt: TGTGCCAGTAGTAACCCCAGACAGGGAAGGGGGCACACAGATACGCAGTATTTT
CDR3aa: CASSNPRQGRGHTDTQYF

j_gene: TRBJ1-1
abundance: few
v_gene: TRBV30
d_gene: NA
CDR3nt: TGTGCCTGGATCCCGGCGGGATCCACTGAAGCTTTCTTT
CDR3aa: CAWIPAGSTEAFF

j_gene: TRBJ2-5
abundance: NA
v_gene: TRBV24-1
d_gene: NA
CDR3nt: TGTGCCACCAGTGACCCCCCAGAGGAAGAGACCCAGTACTTC
CDR3aa: CATSDPPEEETQYF

j_gene: TRBJ2-1
abundance: NA
v_gene: TRBV2
d_gene: TRBD1
CDR3nt: TGTGCCAGCAGTGAAACGTTTGGGACAGGGGGCTTCAATGAGCAGTTCTTC
CDR3aa: CASSETFGTGGFNEQFF

j_gene: TRBJ2-2
abundance: few
v_gene: TRBV12-3/TRBV12-4
d_gene: NA
CDR3nt: TGTGCCAGCATTTTCACCGGGGAGCTGTTTTTT
CDR3aa: CASIFTGELFF

j_gene: TRBJ2-7
abundance: NA
v_gene: TRBV7-2
d_gene: NA
CDR3nt: TGTGCCAGCAGCTTAGATGGTACAGGGCGGAGTGGGGACTACGAGCAGTACTTC
CDR3aa: CASSLDGTGRSGDYEQYF

j_gene: TRBJ2-3
abundance: few
v_gene: TRBV20-1
d_gene: TRBD1
CDR3nt: TGCAGTGTAGAGACAGGGGGATACACAGATACGCAGTATTTT
CDR3aa: CSVETGGYTDTQYF

j_gene: TRBJ2-2
abundance: many
v_gene: TRBV7-9
d_gene: TRBD2
CDR3nt: TGTGCCAGCAGCGGGACTAGCGGAACCGGGGAGCTGTTTTTT
CDR3aa: CASSGTSGTGELFF

j_gene: TRBJ2-7
abundance: few
v_gene: TRBV23-1
d_gene: NA
CDR3nt: TGCGCCAGCGGAAACGAGCAGTACTTC
CDR3aa: CASGNEQYF

j_gene: TRBJ2-1
abundance: few
v_gene: TRBV5-4
d_gene: TRBD2
CDR3nt: TGTGCCAGCAGCTTAGGGCTAGCGGACTGGGATGAGCAGTTCTTC
CDR3aa: CASSLGLADWDEQFF

j_gene: TRBJ2-1
abundance: many
v_gene: TRBV14
d_gene: NA
CDR3nt: TGTGCCAGCAGCCCAATGATACTCCGGGACCATCACAATGAGCAGTTCTTC
CDR3aa: CASSPMILRDHHNEQFF

j_gene: TRBJ2-6
abundance: NA
v_gene: TRBV12-3/TRBV12-4
d_gene: NA
CDR3nt: TGTGCCAGCAGTTTGAACAGGGCCTCTGGGGCCAACGTCCTGACTTTC
CDR3aa: CASSLNRASGANVLTF

j_gene: TRBJ1-1
abundance: many
v_gene: TRBV27
d_gene: NA
CDR3nt: TGTGCCAGCAGTTTACTGCGACCGGACTTGGAGACTGAAGCTTTCTTT
CDR3aa: CASSLLRPDLETEAFF

j_gene: TRBJ2-1
abundance: many
v_gene: TRBV12-3/TRBV12-4
d_gene: TRBD2
CDR3nt: TGTGCCAGCAGTTTATCGGGAGGAATTAGGAATGAGCAGTTCTTC
CDR3aa: CASSLSGGIRNEQFF

j_gene: TRBJ2-5
abundance: many
v_gene: TRBV29-1
d_gene: NA
CDR3nt: TGCAGCGTTGACGTCCAAGAGACCCAGTACTTC
CDR3aa: CSVDVQETQYF

j_gene: TRBJ2-2
abundance: many
v_gene: TRBV29-1
d_gene: NA
CDR3nt: TGCAGCGTTAATACCAGGGTGGACACCGGGGAGCTGTTTTTT
CDR3aa: CSVNTRVDTGELFF